The 10 T cell receptor beta chains below were found in one sample sequenced in a study of CD8 T cells in Susac syndrome. Reverse transcription of about 0.45 to 1 ug RNA was performed with random hexamers. One entry per CDR3 protein, called by TCRdb with MiXCR from the immunoSEQ multiplex PCR reads. The data hold about 85,000 distinct CDR3 sequences, with 85% to 95% observed a single time. The specimen was CD8+ T cells from PBMCs. The receptors stem from a human donor with Susac syndrome.

The chain joins TRBV24-1 to TRBJ2-6; D is ambiguous. The CDR3 has 16 amino acids. The V and J ends lost 4 bases and 4 bases respectively, with 13 bases between them. Germline CDR1 is KGHDR and CDR2 is SFDVKD. CDR3 coding DNA: TGTGCCACCAGTGACCCCTATTCCACCGGGGCCAACGTCCTGACTTTC. Its translation is CATSDPYSTGANVLTF.

The chain couples TRBV7-9 to TRBJ2-5; D gene ambiguous. There are 13 residues in the CDR3. The V end was cut by 3 bases, the J end by 2 bases, with 7 bases between. Germline V gives CDR1 SEHNR, CDR2 FQNEAQ (reference sequence). CDR3 amino acids: CASSFPGQETQYF. CDR3 DNA: TGTGCCAGCAGCTTCCCAGGACAAGAGACCCAGTACTTC.

This clonotype turned up a few times. This sequence joins TRBV5-1 and TRBJ2-1, with TRBD1 as a possible D gene (5 bases). The V gene lost 5 bases and the J gene lost 3 bases, with 9 bases spanning the gap. The CDR3 consists of 13 residues. Germline CDR1 reads SGHRS; CDR2 reads YFSETQ. CDR3 amino acids: CASSDSNYNEQFF. The CDR3 region has the DNA TGCGCCAGCAGTGACAGCAACTACAATGAGCAGTTCTTC. Full variable domain (remainder filled in from reference TRBV5-1 and TRBJ2-1): KAGVTQTPRYLIKTRGQQVTLSCSPISGHRSVSWYQQTPGQGLQFLFEYFSETQRNKGNFPGRFSGRQFSNSRSEMNVSTLELGDSALYLCASSDSNYNEQFFGPGTRLTVL.

The gene calls are TRBV7-9 and TRBJ1-2, with D unclear. The ends were cut back, 7 bases at V and 3 bases at J, with 18 bases in the middle. Germline V gene sequence: CDR1 SEHNR, CDR2 FQNEAQ (reference sequence). This CDR3 is built from 15 residues. The CDR3: CASTYLGTDDYGYTF. The CDR3 nucleotides are TGTGCCAGCACCTATCTAGGAACAGACGACTATGGCTACACCTTC.

This chain links TRBV18 with TRBJ2-3; D is unresolved. Trimming pared 0 bases from V and 1 base from J, leaving 2 bases between. The CDR3 loop spans 13 amino acids. CDR1 is KGHSH and CDR2 is LQKENI in the germline V gene. CDR3 amino acids: CASSPPRTDTQYF. CDR3 nucleotide sequence: TGTGCCAGCTCACCACCGCGCACAGATACGCAGTATTTT.

In its sample, this clonotype was seen once. V gene TRBV4-1 combines with J gene TRBJ2-1, with 12 bases aligning to TRBD2. J gave up 7 bases and V 3 bases, and 4 bases lay outside the gene matches. CDR3 length: 15 amino acids. CDR1 is MGHRA and CDR2 is YSYEKL in the germline V gene. The CDR3 protein is CASSHRLAGVNEQFF. The CDR3 DNA is TGCGCCAGCAGCCATAGACTAGCGGGGGTGAATGAGCAGTTCTTC.

The V call is TRBV4-3, the J call TRBJ2-1, with a tentative D call TRBD2 (6 bases). V shed 1 base and J shed 6 bases, with 10 bases lying between them. This CDR3 contains 14 residues. In germline, CDR1 is LGHNA, CDR2 YSLEER. The CDR3, as DNA: TGCGCCAGCAGCCAAGGGTTGGGGGGCAATGAGCAGTTCTTC. As protein: CASSQGLGGNEQFF.

This chain joins TRBV20-1 and TRBJ1-1, with D hard to call. This CDR3 region has 13 residues. Trimming removed 6 bases from V and 7 bases from J, with 18 bases in between. CDR1 and CDR2 from the germline V gene are DFQATT and SNEGSKA (reference sequence). CDR3 in DNA: TGCAGTGCAACCGAATTTCGGGCTCTTGAAGCTTTCTTT. Its translation: CSATEFRALEAFF.

This chain links TRBV7-6 with TRBJ2-7; either TRBD1 or TRBD2 may supply D (5 bases each). The CDR3 contains 15 residues. Trimming took off 0 bases at V and 6 bases at J, with 15 bases between the two ends. Germline CDR1 SGHVS, CDR2 FNYEAQ. In DNA form, the CDR3 reads TGTGCCAGCAGCTTAGCGTGGGGGTTAGCCTCCGAGCAGTACTTC. It translates to CASSLAWGLASEQYF. Full variable domain (outside the CDR3, taken from reference TRBV7-6 and TRBJ2-7): GAGVSQSPRYKVTKRGQDVALRCDPISGHVSLYWYRQALGQGPEFLTYFNYEAQQDKSGLPNDRFSAERPEGSISTLTIQRTEQRDSAMYRCASSLAWGLASEQYFGPGTRLTVT.

The sample holds one count of this clonotype. The V call is TRBV6-2 or TRBV6-3, the J call TRBJ1-1; D is ambiguous. The CDR3 consists of 15 residues. Germline V lookup: CDR1 MNHEY, CDR2 SVGEGT. With 2 bases removed from V and 0 bases from J, the gap between germline ends came to 10 bases. The CDR3 region has the DNA TGTGCCAGCAGTTACCCGGGGATTATGAACACTGAAGCTTTCTTT. Translation gives CASSYPGIMNTEAFF.